Listed below are T cell receptor beta chains from one sample, sequenced in a study of shared clonotypes between healthy human individuals. TCRdb's table, derived via immunoSEQ multiplex PCR, lists solely in-frame clones and lacks some. The table includes over 2,000,000 clones, around 93% detected once. Material: naive CD8+ T cells from PBMCs. The source of these receptors is a man younger than 35 in good health. Some clones in this sample may be carry-over from other donors' samples. Each CDR3 is given with its conserved first and last residue. D genes are given only for firm matches.

cdr3_aa	cdr3_nt	d_call	v_call	j_call
CASSQDLGIQGTGELFF	TGCGCCAGCAGCCAAGATCTGGGGATACAGGGCACCGGGGAGCTGTTTTTT	-	TRBV4-1	TRBJ2-2
CASSSLRGPYNEQFF	TGTGCCAGCAGTTCCCTCAGGGGCCCCTACAATGAGCAGTTCTTC	-	TRBV6-5	TRBJ2-1
CASSQSPDTQYF	TGTGCCAGCAGCCAATCCCCAGATACGCAGTATTTT	-	TRBV27	TRBJ2-3
CASREQGALGYTF	TGTGCCAGCAGGGAACAGGGGGCCCTAGGCTACACCTTC	TRBD1	TRBV6-1	TRBJ1-2
CASSEAGQGAWGQPQHF	TGTGCCAGCAGTGAAGCCGGACAGGGGGCCTGGGGTCAGCCCCAGCATTTT	TRBD1	TRBV2	TRBJ1-5
CASSLGQGGGQPQHF	TGTGCCAGCAGTTTAGGGCAGGGAGGGGGTCAGCCCCAGCATTTT	-	TRBV27	TRBJ1-5
CASSLDRGAPSDTQYF	TGTGCCAGCAGCTTAGATCGGGGGGCGCCTTCAGATACGCAGTATTTT	-	TRBV11-2	TRBJ2-3
CASSLAIGVAGAHTDTQYF	TGTGCCAGCAGCTTAGCGATAGGAGTAGCGGGGGCCCACACAGATACGCAGTATTTT	TRBD2	TRBV7-2	TRBJ2-3
CASSPRLAPNEQFF	TGTGCCAGCAGCCCTAGACTAGCCCCCAATGAGCAGTTCTTC	TRBD2	TRBV7-9	TRBJ2-1
CASSLGRGSSYEQYF	TGTGCCAGCAGCTTAGGTCGGGGGAGCTCCTACGAGCAGTACTTC	-	TRBV7-9	TRBJ2-7